Listed below are T cell receptor beta chains from one sample, sequenced in a study of T cell responses to AZD1222 COVID-19 vaccine. Assay used: immunoSEQ multiplex PCR; TCRdb lists only in-frame clones, some missing. The sample carries roughly 140,000 clones, more than 70% recorded once. The sample in question was peripheral blood, obtained on day 0 of MenACWY control vaccination. These receptors all come from an adult in good health. The CDR3 runs from the conserved cysteine through the conserved F or W.

j_call,v_call,cdr3_aa
TRBJ1-2,TRBV5-1,CASSFNPGRNYGYTF
TRBJ1-6,TRBV19,CASSIGLQGSYNSPLHF
TRBJ1-6,TRBV4-3,CASRLGQRTNSPLHF
TRBJ2-2,TRBV18,CASSIDRNTGELFF
TRBJ2-3,TRBV30,CAWRLSGRTADTQYF
TRBJ2-5,TRBV4-1,CASSQGPGTGGETQYF
TRBJ2-1,TRBV2,CASSLGLAGYNEQFF
TRBJ2-7,TRBV6-5,CASSYNGRTYEQYF
TRBJ2-5,TRBV7-9,CASSAQRGQETQYF
TRBJ1-6,TRBV9,CASSVGQGGNSYNSPLHF
TRBJ1-1,TRBV6-5,CASSSLAAGEAFF
TRBJ2-4,TRBV3-1/TRBV3-2,CASSRSRDRAPPYHF
TRBJ1-5,TRBV5-6,CASSFGDTNQPQHF
TRBJ1-2,TRBV30,CAWSVSPNYGYTF
TRBJ2-1,TRBV25-1,CASSTAGGRVWEQFF
TRBJ1-1,TRBV6-5,CASSQNPGGYTEAFF
TRBJ1-2,TRBV12-3/TRBV12-4,CASSSRGSGYTF
TRBJ2-2,TRBV27,CASSFDRGVTGELFF
TRBJ2-6,TRBV9,CASGEGAQGANVLTF
TRBJ1-4,TRBV23-1,CASSQAPGEATNEKLFF
TRBJ2-5,TRBV7-3,CASSLRGTAGETQYF
TRBJ1-2,TRBV7-2,CASSTAPTGGDGYTF
TRBJ1-5,TRBV19,CASSIGGGGNQPQHF
TRBJ2-3,TRBV11-3,CASSHPGFTDTQYF
TRBJ2-7,TRBV29-1,CSVDVSSYEQYF
TRBJ1-1,TRBV6-5,CASSRGLNTEAFF
TRBJ2-1,TRBV6-1,CASSEALVSYNEQFF
TRBJ1-2,TRBV6-1,CASSDRGWKSYTF
TRBJ2-2,TRBV2,CASSEGLPNTGELFF
TRBJ1-4,TRBV9,CASSVAGEGEKLFF
TRBJ2-2,TRBV7-6,CASSSSSAGELFF
TRBJ2-2,TRBV19,CASSRRVNGELFF
TRBJ1-4,TRBV5-4,CASSTGSRPNEKLFF
TRBJ1-6,TRBV15,CATSRDRPTYNSPLHF
TRBJ2-7,TRBV5-8,CASSSLDRYEQYF
TRBJ1-5,TRBV7-2,CASSYLQGDQPQHF
TRBJ1-3,TRBV6-5,CASSRQAGGNTIYF
TRBJ2-7,TRBV6-2/TRBV6-3,CASSKTGFYEQYF
TRBJ1-1,TRBV18,CASSPIGPNTEAFF
TRBJ1-3,TRBV7-9,CASSTWDSSGNTIYF
TRBJ2-7,TRBV28,CASSRDGTAEQYF
TRBJ2-7,TRBV28,CASSSLTEYYEQYF
TRBJ1-5,TRBV19,CASRRGQGNQPQHF
TRBJ2-6,TRBV28,CASSLIRQGSSSGANVLTF
TRBJ2-2,TRBV15,CATSRQGTNTGELFF
TRBJ1-1,TRBV11-2,CASSLSTEAFF
TRBJ2-1,TRBV4-1,CASSQLPTSYSYNEQFF
TRBJ1-1,TRBV9,CASSVGGHTEAFF
TRBJ2-1,TRBV5-1,CASSLVSQTNEQFF
TRBJ1-5,TRBV10-3,CATPPGRGLFNQPQHF
TRBJ2-5,TRBV6-2/TRBV6-3,CASSYPTGQGRGATYQETQYF
TRBJ2-1,TRBV7-2,CASSDGLNNEQFF
TRBJ1-6,TRBV3-1/TRBV3-2,CASSPIQGDSPLHF
TRBJ1-2,TRBV3-1/TRBV3-2,CASSQDREGDYGYTF
TRBJ2-1,TRBV18,CASSPLSRLSYNEQFF